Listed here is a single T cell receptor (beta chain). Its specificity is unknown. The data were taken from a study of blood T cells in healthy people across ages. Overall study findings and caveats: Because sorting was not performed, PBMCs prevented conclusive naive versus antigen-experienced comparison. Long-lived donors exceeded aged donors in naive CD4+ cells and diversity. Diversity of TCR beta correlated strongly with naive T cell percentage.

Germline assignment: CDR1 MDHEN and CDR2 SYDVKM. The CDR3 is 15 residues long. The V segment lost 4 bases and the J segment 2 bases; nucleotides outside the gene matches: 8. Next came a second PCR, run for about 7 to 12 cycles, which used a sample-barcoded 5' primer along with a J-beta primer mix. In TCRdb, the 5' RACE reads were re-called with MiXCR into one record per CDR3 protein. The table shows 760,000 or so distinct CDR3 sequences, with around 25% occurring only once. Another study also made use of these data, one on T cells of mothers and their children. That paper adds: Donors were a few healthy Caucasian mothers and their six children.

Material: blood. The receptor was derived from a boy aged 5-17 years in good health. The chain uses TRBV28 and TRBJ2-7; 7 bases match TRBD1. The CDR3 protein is CASSSALDRTYEQYF. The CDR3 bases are TGTGCCAGCAGTTCAGCTCTGGACAGGACCTACGAGCAGTACTTC.